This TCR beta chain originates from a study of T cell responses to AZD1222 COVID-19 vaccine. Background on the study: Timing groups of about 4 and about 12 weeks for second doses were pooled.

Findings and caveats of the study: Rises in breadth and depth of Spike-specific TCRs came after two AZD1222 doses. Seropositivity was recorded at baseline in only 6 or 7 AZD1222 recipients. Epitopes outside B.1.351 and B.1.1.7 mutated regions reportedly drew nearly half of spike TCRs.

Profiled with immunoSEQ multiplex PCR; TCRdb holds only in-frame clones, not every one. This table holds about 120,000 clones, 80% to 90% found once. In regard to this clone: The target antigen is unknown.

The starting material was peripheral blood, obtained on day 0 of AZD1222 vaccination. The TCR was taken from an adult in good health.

Written as DNA, the CDR3 is TGTGCCAGCAGTCCGGCCGGGCGCAATCAGCCCCAGCATTTT. This codes for CASSPAGRNQPQHF. The chain employs TRBV27 and TRBJ1-5; the D is unclear. Germline V gene lookup returns CDR1 MNHEY and CDR2 SMNVEV (reference sequence). The CDR3 consists of 14 residues. Trimming removed 5 bases at V and 2 bases at J, with 10 bases between.